The entry below gives a single T cell receptor (beta chain) sequence along with its context. Only in-frame clones appear in the TCRdb table, and some are missing; sequencing was by immunoSEQ multiplex PCR. The repertoire consists of about 350,000 clones, with roughly 84% occurring once and the leading ten covering about 3.5%. V shed 6 bases and J shed 0 bases, with 17 bases lying between them. This CDR3 region has 16 residues. The germline V gene encodes CDR1 LNHDA and CDR2 SQIVND (reference sequence). Treatment: some 19 received Ad26.COV2.S at low or high dose, single or two shots; 5 received placebo; per-sample allocation not given. After the first vaccine or placebo injection, samples were drawn on day 63. This entry belongs to a study of Ad26.COV2.S vaccination and SARS-CoV-2 variants.

This clonotype was obtained from a person aged 18-65 years who received the Ad26.COV2.S COVID-19 vaccine or a placebo. The V gene is TRBV19, the J gene TRBJ1-1, with a possible D match to TRBD1 (6 bases). The sample was peripheral blood, taken in a trial of Ad26.COV2.S vaccine versus placebo. The CDR3 nucleotides read TGTGCCAGTAGCCCGTTCGCAGGGGACATGAACACTGAAGCTTTCTTT. It codes for CASSPFAGDMNTEAFF.